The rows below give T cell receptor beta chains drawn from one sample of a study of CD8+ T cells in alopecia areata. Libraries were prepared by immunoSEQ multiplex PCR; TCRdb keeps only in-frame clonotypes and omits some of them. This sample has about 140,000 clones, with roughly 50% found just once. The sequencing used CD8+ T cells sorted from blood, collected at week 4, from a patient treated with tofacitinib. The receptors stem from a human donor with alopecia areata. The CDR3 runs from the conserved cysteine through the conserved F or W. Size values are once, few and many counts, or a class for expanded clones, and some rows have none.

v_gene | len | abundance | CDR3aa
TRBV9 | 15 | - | CASSVDAGTGVKQYF
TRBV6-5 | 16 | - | CASSYAWTANTGELFF
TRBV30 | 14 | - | CAWSFVDSSSEAFF
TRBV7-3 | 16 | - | CASSLTLRGGINEQFF
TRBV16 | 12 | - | CASSGIWYEQYF
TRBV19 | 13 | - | CASSWSRFYEQYF
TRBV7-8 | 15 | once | CASSPLLQATDTQYF
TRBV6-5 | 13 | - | CASSYSMGAEQYF
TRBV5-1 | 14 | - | CASSTDVNQETQYF
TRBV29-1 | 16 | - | CSVEARLGGSNYGYTF
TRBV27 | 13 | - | CASSAPRGTEAFF
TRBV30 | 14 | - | CAWSVRVINYGYTF
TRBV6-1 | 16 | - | CASSGTSGGATGELFF
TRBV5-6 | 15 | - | CASSHLRDGTYEQYF
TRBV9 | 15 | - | CASSFGQGSSYEQYF
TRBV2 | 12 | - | CASSAGGLEAFF
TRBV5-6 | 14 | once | CASSLESGTGGYTF
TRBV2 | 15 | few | CASSARDRGLREQYF
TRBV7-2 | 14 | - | CASSFGGGRNEQFF
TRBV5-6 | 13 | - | CASSLGRNYGYTF
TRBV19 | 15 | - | CASRRGLSPNYGYTF
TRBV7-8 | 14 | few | CASSSQGMRDTQYF
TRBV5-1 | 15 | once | CASSFSGASNQPQHF
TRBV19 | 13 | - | CASSRGLLYGYTF
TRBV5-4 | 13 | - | CASWSPQGETQYF
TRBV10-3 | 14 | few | CASEGEEAGNEQFF
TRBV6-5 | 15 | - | CASSFSWGSNYGYTF